This T cell receptor beta chain comes out of a study of T cells in Graves' hyperthyroidism and ophthalmopathy. Regarding the study as a whole: The majority of expanded thyroid clonotypes above 0.001 also appeared in blood.

Germline V gene lookup returns CDR1 SGHNT and CDR2 YENEEA. Trimming cost V 0 bases and J 10 bases; bases outside gene matches: 5. This CDR3 is built from 14 residues. TCR beta CDR3 sequences were amplified from RNA transcripts. First-round RT-PCR targeting the TCR CDR3 was performed with the HTBI primer set. TCRdb reanalysed the multiplex PCR reads using MiXCR and keeps one entry per CDR3 protein. The sample includes around 600,000 distinct CDR3 sequences, around 13% of them seen just once. Diagnoses were made from clinical symptoms, serum measures (thyroxine and TRAb), thyroid ultrasound and orbital computed tomography. Cells are PBMCs isolated from roughly 9.3 ml of fresh blood. For this clonotype: Its target is unknown.

This receptor was identified in a woman aged 45-60 years with Graves' ophthalmopathy. The chain carries TRBV11-3 and TRBJ2-5; 10 bases are a match to TRBD2. The sequenced sample was blood. This CDR3 is CASSLELAGRHQYF. In nucleotides, the CDR3 is TGTGCCAGCAGCTTAGAACTAGCGGGAAGACACCAGTACTTC.